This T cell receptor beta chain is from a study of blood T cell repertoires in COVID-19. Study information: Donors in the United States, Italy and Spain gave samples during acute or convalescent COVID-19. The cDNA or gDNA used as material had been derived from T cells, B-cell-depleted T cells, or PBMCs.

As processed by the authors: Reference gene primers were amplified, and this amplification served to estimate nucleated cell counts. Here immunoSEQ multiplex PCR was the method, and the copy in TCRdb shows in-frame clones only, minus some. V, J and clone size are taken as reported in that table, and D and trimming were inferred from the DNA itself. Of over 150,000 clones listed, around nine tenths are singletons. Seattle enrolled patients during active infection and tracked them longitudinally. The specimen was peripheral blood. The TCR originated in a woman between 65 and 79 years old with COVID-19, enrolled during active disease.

DNA for the CDR3: TGTGCCAGCGCCAGGGGAAAGACAGATACGCAGTATTTT. This translates into CASARGKTDTQYF. The chain recombines TRBV9 with TRBJ2-3, with D possibly being TRBD1 (6 bases). Germline V gene lookup returns CDR1 SGDLS and CDR2 YYNGEE. This CDR3 contains 13 residues. The V gene lost 7 bases and the J gene lost 3 bases, with 12 bases spanning the gap.